The 24 T cell receptor beta chains below all came from one sample that was sequenced in a study of Graves' ophthalmopathy and Graves' hyperthyroidism. The authors amplified TCR beta CDR3 regions, and they did so from RNA transcripts for repertoire sequencing. Following a first-round RT-PCR that used HTBI primers, a second-round multiplex PCR was carried out. TCRdb processed the multiplex PCR reads anew with MiXCR; each CDR3 protein has one entry. This table holds under 350,000 distinct CDR3 sequences, about 17% found once. The sequencing input was peripheral blood. The receptor source for this set is an adult man with Graves' ophthalmopathy.

This rearrangement joins TRBV27 to TRBJ2-5; no firm D call. V gave up 5 bases and J gave up 1 base, with 11 bases separating them. CDR3 size: 14 residues. Germline V gives CDR1 MNHEY, CDR2 SMNVEV (reference sequence). CDR3 nucleotide sequence: TGTGCCAGCAGTCCGGATCTGTTCCAAGAGACCCAGTACTTC. Residues: CASSPDLFQETQYF.

The chain is built from TRBV7-2 and TRBJ1-5, with unresolved D. The ends were cut back, 6 bases at V and 1 base at J, with 7 bases in the middle. CDR1 is SGHTA and CDR2 is FQGNSA in the germline V gene. The CDR3 runs 13 residues. CDR3 protein: CASSPWSNQPQHF. The CDR3 DNA reads TGTGCCAGCAGTCCGTGGAGCAATCAGCCCCAGCATTTT.

The sample holds one count of this clonotype. This chain links TRBV7-9 with TRBJ1-3; D not resolved. The germline V gene encodes CDR1 SEHNR and CDR2 FQNEAQ (reference sequence). This CDR3 has 13 amino acids. V was trimmed by 5 bases and J by 0 bases, leaving 5 bases between them. In DNA, the CDR3 is TGTGCCAGCAGCACGATCTCTGGAAACACCATATATTTT. Its translation: CASSTISGNTIYF.

The chain is built from TRBV28 and TRBJ2-7; D gene unclear. V lost 5 bases to trimming and J lost 6 bases, with 8 bases between them. This CDR3 is built from 11 residues. CDR1 and CDR2 from the germline V gene are MDHEN and SYDVKM. CDR3: CASSQSLEQYF. The CDR3 DNA follows: TGTGCCAGCAGTCAGTCCCTCGAGCAGTACTTC. Using reference TRBV28 and TRBJ2-7 for the parts outside the CDR3, the full variable domain is DVKVTQSSRYLVKRTGEKVFLECVQDMDHENMFWYRQDPGLGLRLIYFSYDVKMKEKGDIPEGYSVSREKKERFSLILESASTNQTSMYLCASSQSLEQYFGPGTRLTVT.

This clonotype appeared many times. The J gene is TRBJ2-2, the V gene TRBV12-3 or TRBV12-4; D might be TRBD1 or TRBD2, each matching 5 bases. The CDR3 contains 16 residues. V was clipped by 3 bases and J by 5 bases, with 16 bases between them. In DNA, the CDR3 is TGTGCCAGCAGTTTTTTCGTGGGACCCTCAACCGGGGAGCTGTTTTTT. The encoded protein is CASSFFVGPSTGELFF.

This clonotype has at least ten counts. The rearrangement links TRBV4-2 to TRBJ1-2; 11 bases fit TRBD1. The length of the CDR3 is 18 residues. Trimming removed 2 bases from V and 4 bases from J; junction bases left unmatched: 12. Germline V gene lookup returns CDR1 LGHNA and CDR2 YNFKEQ. The CDR3 sequence is CASSQPPGGTGGPYGYTF. Here the CDR3 DNA reads TGTGCCAGCAGCCAACCCCCGGGGGGGACAGGGGGTCCCTATGGCTACACCTTC.

This clonotype occurred a few times. A much larger clone sits a single nucleotide away, making a read error possible. V is TRBV27 and J is TRBJ2-2, with D unclear. The CDR3 contains 15 residues. Germline loops: CDR1 MNHEY, CDR2 SMNVEV (reference sequence). CDR3 DNA sequence: TGTGTCAGCAGTTTAGATAGTTCGAACACCGGGGAGCTGTTTTTT. Protein product: CVSSLDSSNTGELFF.

This clonotype appeared many times. The chain combines TRBV20-1 with TRBJ2-5; 16 bases are shared with TRBD2. V dropped 5 bases and J dropped 4; count of bases not matched to a gene: 7. The length of the CDR3 is 16 residues. The germline gives CDR1 DFQATT, CDR2 SNEGSKA (reference sequence). CDR3 in amino acids: CSAEGLAGGIGETQYF. In DNA form, the CDR3 reads TGCAGTGCTGAGGGACTAGCGGGAGGGATCGGAGAGACCCAGTACTTC.

The sample holds many counts of this clonotype. This chain joins TRBV20-1 and TRBJ2-2; D might be TRBD1 or TRBD2, each matching 5 bases. The CDR3 has 13 amino acids. Germline V gene lookup returns CDR1 DFQATT and CDR2 SNEGSKA (reference sequence). Between the trimmed V and J ends, which lost 3 bases and 6 bases, there was a span of 11 bases. The CDR3 sequence is CSASRGSPGELFF. The CDR3 DNA sequence: TGCAGTGCTAGCCGGGGCTCCCCCGGGGAGCTGTTTTTT.

This clonotype was counted many times. The chain couples TRBV20-1 to TRBJ2-5; 9 nucleotides match TRBD1. Germline lookup yields CDR1 DFQATT and CDR2 SNEGSKA (reference sequence). V was pared by 2 bases and J by 5 bases, with 9 bases of the junction left unmatched. The CDR3 consists of 15 residues. The CDR3 reads CSARTGGPELETQYF. The CDR3 nucleotides are TGCAGTGCTAGAACAGGGGGCCCGGAGTTGGAGACCCAGTACTTC.

This clonotype was found many times. The chain uses TRBV12-3 or TRBV12-4 and TRBJ2-2; D is unresolved. The germline V and J ends were trimmed by 5 bases and 1 base, with 8 bases remaining between them. This CDR3 has 14 residues. The CDR3 protein is CASSINQNTGELFF. For the CDR3, the DNA is TGTGCCAGCAGTATAAACCAGAACACCGGGGAGCTGTTTTTT.

This clonotype occurred many times. This sequence joins TRBV12-3 or TRBV12-4 and TRBJ2-7, with D possibly matching TRBD2 (8 bases). This CDR3 has 15 residues. V lost 6 bases and J lost 6, with 21 bases in between. This CDR3 is CASRPPGRGPAEQYF. In nucleotides, the CDR3 is TGTGCCAGCAGGCCACCCGGGAGGGGGCCAGCCGAGCAGTACTTC.

This clonotype was observed many times. The chain employs TRBV9 and TRBJ2-7; D is ambiguous. This CDR3 has 14 residues. The V gene lost 4 bases and the J gene lost 1 base, with 12 bases spanning the gap. Germline-derived CDR1 and CDR2 are SGDLS and YYNGEE. CDR3 residues: CASSPRTESYEQYF. For the CDR3, the DNA is TGTGCCAGCAGCCCGCGGACGGAATCCTACGAGCAGTACTTC.

This clonotype came up many times. The chain combines TRBV10-3 with TRBJ2-5; D remains unclear. The ends were cut back, 6 bases at V and 3 bases at J, with 11 bases in the middle. This CDR3 spans 13 amino acids. The germline gives CDR1 ENHRY, CDR2 SYGVKD. DNA of the CDR3: TGTGCCATCAGGAAGGTGGATAAAGAGACCCAGTACTTC. It translates to CAIRKVDKETQYF.

This clonotype was seen at least ten times. The CDR3 here is CATTRRKKTQYF. DNA for the CDR3: TGTGCCACGACAAGGAGGAAGAAGACCCAGTACTTC. This sequence joins TRBV28 and TRBJ2-5; D perhaps matches TRBD2 (5 bases). This CDR3 spans 12 amino acids. Deletions cut 10 bases from V and 6 bases from J, with 15 bases between. Germline values: CDR1 MDHEN, CDR2 SYDVKM.

This clonotype was counted many times. The chain links TRBV29-1 to TRBJ1-1; no clear D gene. CDR1 is SQVTM and CDR2 is ANQGSEA in the germline V gene. Trimming pared 4 bases from V and 0 bases from J, leaving 6 bases between. The CDR3 consists of 12 residues. In DNA form, the CDR3 reads TGCAGCGTTGGTATGATGAACACTGAAGCTTTCTTT. As protein: CSVGMMNTEAFF.

This clonotype has ten or more counts. V gene TRBV5-1 combines with J gene TRBJ1-5; D remains ambiguous. Deletions cut 4 bases from V and 0 bases from J, with 20 bases between. The CDR3 totals 18 residues. CDR1 and CDR2 from the germline V gene are SGHRS and YFSETQ. The DNA of the CDR3 is TGCGCCAGCAGCGGTAAGGGCAGCGTCCTTTATAGCAATCAGCCCCAGCATTTT. This gives the protein CASSGKGSVLYSNQPQHF.

J is TRBJ1-3 and V is TRBV27; D remains unclear. The V end was cut by 2 bases, the J end by 3 bases, with 11 bases between. The CDR3 length is 15 residues. Germline CDR1 reads MNHEY; CDR2 reads SMNVEV (reference sequence). The CDR3 sequence is CASSLAAGLGNTIYF. DNA for the CDR3: TGTGCCAGCAGTTTAGCAGCCGGACTTGGAAACACCATATATTTT.

This clonotype has ten or more counts. The chain joins TRBV30 to TRBJ1-2; tentative D call: TRBD1 (5 bases). Per germline, CDR1 GTSNPN and CDR2 SVGIG (reference sequence). With 3 bases removed from V and 2 bases from J, the gap between germline ends came to 19 bases. The CDR3 length is 16 residues. The CDR3 reads CAWRTFPGQKNYGYTF. CDR3 nucleotide sequence: TGTGCCTGGAGGACGTTCCCGGGGCAGAAGAACTATGGCTACACCTTC. Full variable domain (remainder filled in from reference TRBV30 and TRBJ1-2): SQTIHQWPATLVQPVGSPLSLECTVEGTSNPNLYWYRQAAGRGLQLLFYSVGIGQISSEVPQNLSASRPQDRQFILSSKKLLLSDSGFYLCAWRTFPGQKNYGYTFGSGTRLTVV.

This clonotype occurred many times. This sequence joins TRBV12-3 or TRBV12-4 and TRBJ2-7; no clear D gene. The V and J ends lost 3 bases and 1 base respectively, with 13 bases between them. This CDR3 region has 15 residues. The CDR3 region is CASSFMADSSYEQYF. CDR3 sequence (DNA): TGTGCCAGCAGTTTTATGGCCGATTCTTCCTACGAGCAGTACTTC.

This clonotype was recorded many times. The chain links TRBV7-9 to TRBJ2-7; D is possibly TRBD2 (5 bases). V shed 1 base and J shed 2 bases, with 15 bases lying between them. Germline-derived CDR1 and CDR2 are SEHNR and FQNEAQ (reference sequence). The CDR3 is 16 amino acids. CDR3 DNA sequence: TGTGCCAGCAGCTTAGGTGCGACTACCCGCCCCTACGAGCAGTACTTC. Its protein is CASSLGATTRPYEQYF.

This clonotype was observed many times. The chain's CDR3 is CASSETFYEQYF. The CDR3 coding sequence is TGTGCCAGCAGTGAAACCTTTTACGAGCAGTACTTC. The rearrangement joins TRBV6-1 to TRBJ2-7; D gene unclear. Germline V gene sequence: CDR1 MNHNS, CDR2 SASEGT. The CDR3 loop spans 12 amino acids. V was pared by 2 bases and J by 4 bases, with 6 bases between.

This clonotype was seen a few times. This rearrangement joins TRBV7-2 to TRBJ1-6; D is perhaps TRBD1 (6 bases). Trimming removed 5 bases at V and 8 bases at J, with 10 bases between. The CDR3 has 13 residues. Germline V gives CDR1 SGHTA, CDR2 FQGNSA. CDR3 sequence reads: CASSTAGDSPLHF. Written as DNA, the CDR3 is TGTGCCAGCAGCACAGCAGGGGATTCACCCCTCCACTTT.

This clonotype was detected many times. The V gene is TRBV29-1, the J gene TRBJ2-7, with D unclear. The V end lost 7 bases, the J end lost 3 bases, and 16 bases lay between the germline ends. The CDR3 sequence is 13 residues long. Germline V gene sequence: CDR1 SQVTM, CDR2 ANQGSEA. In nucleotides, the CDR3 is TGCAGCGCAAGCTATGCTGGGGTCTACGAGCAGTACTTC. Its translation is CSASYAGVYEQYF.